This entry lists 32 T cell receptor beta chains sequenced from one sample in a study of Ad26.COV2.S vaccination and SARS-CoV-2 variants. Treatment denoted: around 19 received Ad26.COV2.S at low or high dose, single or two shots; about 5 received placebo; per-sample allocation not given. All samples were drawn on day 63, counting from the first vaccine or placebo injection. Sequenced by immunoSEQ multiplex PCR; TCRdb stores in-frame clones only, minus some. The sample has around 420,000 clones; approximately 87% are singletons. Sequenced here: peripheral blood, sampled in a trial of Ad26.COV2.S vaccine versus placebo. These receptors were collected from a person aged 18 to 65 who received the Ad26.COV2.S COVID-19 vaccine or a placebo.

V is TRBV6-5 and J is TRBJ2-3; the match to TRBD2 covers 10 bases. The CDR3 is 15 amino acids. V was clipped by 6 bases and J by 1 base; unmatched bases: 4. Per the germline V gene, CDR1 is MNHEY and CDR2 is SVGAGI. DNA for the CDR3: TGTGCCAGCAGCCGAGGACTAGCGGGCACAGATACGCAGTATTTT. It is translated as CASSRGLAGTDTQYF.

The rearrangement uses TRBV12-3 or TRBV12-4 and TRBJ2-5; D is unresolved. V was trimmed by 4 bases and J by 6 bases, leaving 9 bases between them. The CDR3 sequence is 12 residues long. The CDR3 DNA reads TGTGCCAGCAGTTCAAATGGGAAGACCCAGTACTTC. This codes for CASSSNGKTQYF.

The table lists this clone with a few counts. The chain links TRBV7-9 to TRBJ1-2; the match to TRBD1 covers 8 bases. The CDR3 contains 19 residues. With V trimmed by 2 bases and J by 4 bases, 18 bases remained unmatched. The germline V gene has CDR1 SEHNR and CDR2 FQNEAQ (reference sequence). CDR3 nucleotide sequence: TGTGCCAGCAGCTTAAGTTATATTAGGTTGTTGGACAGGGCCTATGGCTACACCTTC. It is translated as CASSLSYIRLLDRAYGYTF.

V is TRBV7-9 and J is TRBJ1-1; possibly TRBD1 for D (6 bases). Trimming shortened V by 3 bases and J by 1 base, and 12 bases separated the two germline ends. Germline CDR1 reads SEHNR; CDR2 reads FQNEAQ (reference sequence). This CDR3 is 15 amino acids long. CDR3 loop: CASSFSQQGNTEAFF. CDR3 coding DNA: TGTGCCAGCAGCTTCTCCCAACAGGGGAACACTGAAGCTTTCTTT. The whole variable domain, filled in from reference TRBV7-9 and TRBJ1-1, reads DTGVSQNPRHKITKRGQNVTFRCDPISEHNRLYWYRQTLGQGPEFLTYFQNEAQLEKSRLLSDRFSAERPKGSFSTLEIQRTEQGDSAMYLCASSFSQQGNTEAFFGQGTRLTVV.

The chain employs TRBV2 and TRBJ1-1; D unresolved. Germline values: CDR1 SNHLY, CDR2 FYNNEI. The CDR3 runs 11 residues. V was pared by 7 bases and J by 2 bases, with 5 bases between. CDR3 loop: CASKVNTEAFF. The CDR3 DNA sequence: TGTGCCAGCAAGGTAAACACTGAAGCTTTCTTT.

The genes are TRBV7-3 and TRBJ1-6; possibly TRBD1 for D (5 bases). The CDR3 is 15 residues long. Germline V gene lookup returns CDR1 SGHTA and CDR2 FQGTGA. The V end lost 1 base, the J end lost 7 bases, and 11 bases lay between the germline ends. The CDR3 DNA is TGTGCCAGCAGCTTAAGGGGACGGGGAAATTCACCCCTCCACTTT. As protein: CASSLRGRGNSPLHF.

This rearrangement joins TRBV5-4 to TRBJ2-7, with D hard to call. Trimming took 3 bases from V and 0 from J, leaving 19 bases between them. Germline lookup yields CDR1 SGHNT and CDR2 YYREEE (reference sequence). The CDR3 extends over 17 amino acids. The CDR3 nucleotides read TGTGCCAGCAGCTCCCCCGCTCCGGCTCCCACCTCCTACGAGCAGTACTTC. It is translated as CASSSPAPAPTSYEQYF.

The chain joins TRBV7-2 to TRBJ2-1; 9 bases match TRBD1. With V trimmed by 4 bases and J by 4 bases, 2 bases remained unmatched. Germline CDR1 and CDR2: SGHTA and FQGNSA. This CDR3 has 14 residues. The DNA for the CDR3 is TGTGCCAGCAGCTGGGACAGGGCTTACAATGAGCAGTTCTTC. Protein: CASSWDRAYNEQFF.

This rearrangement joins TRBV5-6 to TRBJ2-1; the D gene is possibly TRBD2 (5 bases). From germline, CDR1 is SGHDT and CDR2 YYEEEE. Trimming took 1 base from V and 7 from J, leaving 6 bases between them. There are 12 residues in the CDR3. CDR3 nucleotide sequence: TGTGCCAGCAGCTTGTGGGAGAATGAGCAGTTCTTC. It yields the protein CASSLWENEQFF.

This sequence joins TRBV4-1 and TRBJ1-2; TRBD1 aligns across 8 bases. Germline-derived CDR1 and CDR2 are MGHRA and YSYEKL. V shed 5 bases, J shed 8 bases, and the junction held 13 bases outside the gene matches. The CDR3 covers 15 residues. DNA for the CDR3: TGCGCCAGCAGCGCCCGGACAGGGAGGAATTTAGGCTACACCTTC. This encodes CASSARTGRNLGYTF.

This rearrangement joins TRBV9 to TRBJ1-2; no clear D. CDR3 length: 14 residues. In germline, CDR1 is SGDLS, CDR2 YYNGEE. V gave up 7 bases and J gave up 0 bases, with 13 bases separating them. The CDR3 sequence: CASGDLSSNYGYTF. DNA of the CDR3: TGTGCCAGCGGTGACCTTTCTTCTAACTATGGCTACACCTTC.

This CDR3 reads CASSARTRLSGSGDTQYF. Written as DNA, the CDR3 is TGTGCCAGCAGCGCCCGGACTAGACTAAGCGGTTCCGGAGATACGCAGTATTTT. V and J are TRBV7-2 and TRBJ2-3; 7 nucleotides agree with TRBD2. The length of the CDR3 is 18 residues. The germline CDR1 and CDR2 sequences are SGHTA and FQGNSA. Trimming at V came to 5 bases and at J to 5 bases, leaving 19 bases not matched to a gene.

The chain recombines TRBV28 with TRBJ1-3, with a possible D match to TRBD1 (6 bases). The V gene's germline CDR1 is MDHEN and CDR2 SYDVKM. The V and J ends lost 5 bases and 2 bases respectively, with 13 bases between them. This CDR3 is built from 15 residues. CDR3 nucleotide sequence: TGTGCCAGCAGTCGTTACAGGGACACTGGAAACACCATATATTTT. It translates to CASSRYRDTGNTIYF. Full variable domain (remainder filled in from reference TRBV28 and TRBJ1-3): DVKVTQSSRYLVKRTGEKVFLECVQDMDHENMFWYRQDPGLGLRLIYFSYDVKMKEKGDIPEGYSVSREKKERFSLILESASTNQTSMYLCASSRYRDTGNTIYFGEGSWLTVV.

This chain uses TRBV28 with TRBJ1-1; possible D gene TRBD1, 5 bases. CDR1 and CDR2 (germline): MDHEN, SYDVKM. The CDR3 spans 14 residues. Trimming took 6 bases from V and 1 from J, leaving 12 bases between them. For the CDR3, the DNA is TGTGCCAGCAGGTACGGGACGGGGAACACTGAAGCTTTCTTT. Its translation: CASRYGTGNTEAFF.

This sequence joins TRBV6-2 or TRBV6-3 and TRBJ1-2; no clear D gene. The CDR3 spans 13 residues. The V gene lost 0 bases and the J gene lost 6 bases, with 8 bases spanning the gap. The germline CDR1 and CDR2 sequences are MNHEY and SVGEGT. CDR3 sequence (DNA): TGTGCCAGCAGTTACTCTAGCGGGGATGGCTACACCTTC. Its translation: CASSYSSGDGYTF.

The chain recombines TRBV5-8 with TRBJ2-5; D ambiguous. Germline V gene lookup returns CDR1 SGHTS and CDR2 YDEGEE. This CDR3 region has 12 residues. Trimming removed 1 base from V and 5 bases from J, with 6 bases in between. DNA of the CDR3: TGTGCCAGCAGCTTGCGTATGGAGACCCAGTACTTC. It codes for CASSLRMETQYF.

The gene calls are TRBV7-2 and TRBJ2-3; D tentatively reads TRBD1 or TRBD2 (7 bases each). The CDR3 spans 13 residues. Germline V gives CDR1 SGHTA, CDR2 FQGNSA. The V and J ends lost 4 bases and 8 bases respectively, with 13 bases between them. The CDR3: CASSSPRGGTQYF. The CDR3 nucleotides are TGTGCCAGCAGCTCGCCCAGGGGGGGTACGCAGTATTTT.

This chain uses TRBV5-5 with TRBJ1-5; TRBD1 agrees at 8 bases. The trim removed 4 bases at V and 2 bases at J, leaving 2 bases unmatched. The germline V gene has CDR1 SGHKS and CDR2 YYEKEE (reference sequence). There are 14 residues in the CDR3. CDR3 residues: CASSLTGGNQPQHF. In DNA, the CDR3 is TGTGCCAGCAGCCTGACAGGGGGCAATCAGCCCCAGCATTTT.

This clone was found once. The chain uses TRBV4-3 and TRBJ2-3; 10 nucleotides agree with TRBD2. Germline V gene data show CDR1 as LGHNA and CDR2 as YSLEER. This CDR3 has 18 residues. Trimming took 1 base from V and 5 from J; bases not matched to a gene: 12. The DNA for the CDR3 is TGCGCCAGCAGCCAAGCCCGAAGCGGGGGGGCTTTGAAAGATACGCAGTATTTT. It yields the protein CASSQARSGGALKDTQYF.

This clone occurred once. The rearrangement links TRBV19 to TRBJ2-1, with no clear D. This CDR3 has 14 residues. Trimming pared 3 bases from V and 8 bases from J, leaving 14 bases between. Germline V gene sequence: CDR1 LNHDA, CDR2 SQIVND (reference sequence). Here the CDR3 DNA reads TGTGCCAGTAGTATCCCAAGGGCGGCAGATGAGCAGTTCTTC. Translated: CASSIPRAADEQFF.

This clone appeared a single time. One end of the junction does not line up with germline, which may come from a read error. V gene TRBV7-7 combines with J gene TRBJ2-5; TRBD2 matches 12 bases. The CDR3 is 15 residues long. CDR1 and CDR2 from the germline V gene are SSHAT and FNYEAQ (reference sequence). CDR3 residues: CASSLTSGGSETQYF. CDR3 DNA: TGTGCTAGCAGCTTGACTAGCGGGGGATCGGAGACCCAGTACTTC.

In its sample, this clone was seen a few times. This chain links TRBV7-2 with TRBJ2-1; no clear D gene. Germline lookup yields CDR1 SGHTA and CDR2 FQGNSA. Trimming removed 5 bases at V and 1 base at J, with 15 bases between. There are 16 residues in the CDR3. As DNA, the CDR3 is TGTGCCAGCAGCCTACGGACCGGCGGATCCTACAATGAGCAGTTCTTC. It translates to CASSLRTGGSYNEQFF.

The V gene is TRBV18, the J gene TRBJ1-1; D possibly corresponds to TRBD1 (6 bases). The V end lost 3 bases, the J end lost 5 bases, and 16 bases lay between the germline ends. CDR3 length: 15 residues. Looked up from germline, CDR1 is KGHSH and CDR2 is LQKENI. The CDR3 reads CASSPKGRGYTEAFF. As DNA, the CDR3 is TGTGCCAGCTCACCGAAAGGCAGGGGTTATACTGAAGCTTTCTTT.

This chain joins TRBV7-9 and TRBJ1-1, with D unresolved. V lost 4 bases and J lost 5, with 14 bases in between. In germline, CDR1 is SEHNR, CDR2 FQNEAQ (reference sequence). This CDR3 is built from 14 residues. For the CDR3, the DNA is TGTGCCAGCAGCTCACTCCCAGGTGGGACTGAAGCTTTCTTT. Encoded protein: CASSSLPGGTEAFF.

J is TRBJ2-1 and V is TRBV7-2; D gene ambiguous. The CDR3 sequence is 15 residues long. The V gene's germline CDR1 is SGHTA and CDR2 FQGNSA. Between the trimmed V and J ends, which lost 1 base and 2 bases, there was a span of 9 bases. The CDR3 sequence: CASSLEVSTYNEQFF. CDR3 sequence (DNA): TGTGCCAGCAGCTTAGAGGTCAGTACCTACAATGAGCAGTTCTTC.

V and J are TRBV5-6 and TRBJ2-5; 9 bases line up with TRBD2. Per germline, CDR1 SGHDT and CDR2 YYEEEE. This CDR3 spans 15 amino acids. Trimming at V came to 1 base and at J to 5 bases, leaving 6 bases not matched to a gene. DNA for the CDR3: TGTGCCAGCAGCTTGCAGCGGGGGGCCGGGGAGACCCAGTACTTC. This gives the protein CASSLQRGAGETQYF.

This chain links TRBV2 with TRBJ2-5; D remains unclear. Germline CDR1 SNHLY, CDR2 FYNNEI. This CDR3 region has 12 residues. Trimming removed 4 bases from V and 5 bases from J, with 8 bases in between. The CDR3 DNA reads as TGTGCCAGCAGTGGGCAGTGGGAGACCCAGTACTTC. It yields the protein CASSGQWETQYF. The variable domain in full, completed from reference TRBV2 and TRBJ2-5, reads EPEVTQTPSHQVTQMGQEVILRCVPISNHLYFYWYRQILGQKVEFLVSFYNNEISEKSEIFDDQFSVERPDGSNFTLKIRSTKLEDSAMYFCASSGQWETQYFGPGTRLLVL.

For this clone: The identical CDR3 is also encoded by other nucleotide sequences in the sample. CDR3 DNA sequence: TGTGCCAGCAGTTTAGGGGTCGAGCAGTACTTC. Its translation: CASSLGVEQYF. The rearrangement joins TRBV6-2 or TRBV6-3 to TRBJ2-7; maybe TRBD1 (5 bases). CDR1 and CDR2 (germline): MNHEY, SVGEGT. The V and J ends lost 4 bases and 6 bases respectively, with 7 bases between them. The CDR3 is 11 residues long.

The chain links TRBV30 to TRBJ1-1; D not resolved. Trimming cost V 2 bases and J 0 bases, with 4 bases left between them. This CDR3 spans 12 amino acids. Germline CDR1 reads GTSNPN; CDR2 reads SVGIG (reference sequence). The CDR3 DNA sequence: TGTGCCTGGAGTCGGATGAACACTGAAGCTTTCTTT. This translates into CAWSRMNTEAFF.

This clone was observed a few times. V gene TRBV10-1 combines with J gene TRBJ2-7, with 7 positions matching TRBD1. From germline, CDR1 is WNHNN and CDR2 SYGVQD (reference sequence). After removal of 4 bases from V and 2 bases from J, the junction contained 5 bases not matched to a gene. The CDR3 is made up of 14 amino acids. The CDR3 loop reads CASSARQGAYEQYF. DNA of the CDR3: TGCGCCAGCAGTGCGAGACAGGGCGCCTACGAGCAGTACTTC.

The chain is built from TRBV5-5 and TRBJ2-7, with D perhaps being TRBD1 or TRBD2 (5 bases each). The CDR3 has 13 residues. Germline lookup yields CDR1 SGHKS and CDR2 YYEKEE (reference sequence). The V end lost 0 bases, the J end lost 5 bases, and 9 bases lay between the germline ends. The CDR3 region is CASSLAGADEQYF. CDR3 nucleotide sequence: TGTGCCAGCAGCTTGGCCGGGGCCGACGAGCAGTACTTC.

This chain joins TRBV30 and TRBJ2-5; 9 nucleotides line up with TRBD2. V was pared by 2 bases and J by 5 bases, with 9 bases of the junction left unmatched. Germline CDR1 is GTSNPN and CDR2 is SVGIG (reference sequence). The CDR3 is 15 residues long. The chain's CDR3 is CAWSPSPSGKETQYF. The CDR3, as DNA: TGTGCCTGGAGTCCCTCCCCTAGCGGGAAGGAGACCCAGTACTTC. Variable domain in full (rest from reference TRBV30 and TRBJ2-5): SQTIHQWPATLVQPVGSPLSLECTVEGTSNPNLYWYRQAAGRGLQLLFYSVGIGQISSEVPQNLSASRPQDRQFILSSKKLLLSDSGFYLCAWSPSPSGKETQYFGPGTRLLVL.